Below, 27 T cell receptor beta chains from the same sample are listed, as sequenced in a study of cytomegalovirus exposure and HLA in healthy donors. Primers: 60 Vbeta forward and 13 Jbeta reverse. This table comes from immunoSEQ multiplex PCR, and its TCRdb copy is limited to in-frame clones, with some not included. Altogether 150,000 to 200,000 clones are present, 75% to 90% being singletons, with the ten largest covering 6% to 7.5%. The sequenced sample consisted of PBMCs. The source is a man aged 30 to 39 in good health and CMV-seropositive.

This chain connects TRBV27 to TRBJ2-5, with 10 bases lining up with TRBD2. The J call may be mistaken, given a closer DNA end match to TRBJ2-7. There are 15 residues in the CDR3. CDR1 and CDR2 (germline): MNHEY, SMNVEV (reference sequence). In DNA form, the CDR3 reads TGTGCCAGCAGCCCGAGCGGGAGGGCCCTGTACGAGCAGTACTTC. Translating gives CASSPSGRALYEQYF.

This clone was seen a handful of times. The rearrangement uses TRBV4-3 and TRBJ1-2; 7 nucleotides match TRBD1. CDR1 and CDR2 (germline): LGHNA, YSLEER. The CDR3 sequence is 14 residues long. J gave up 7 bases and V 1 base, and 6 bases lay outside the gene matches. The CDR3 here is CASSQASDRSGYTF. The CDR3 region has the DNA TGCGCCAGCAGCCAAGCTTCGGACAGGTCTGGCTACACCTTC.

The rearrangement joins TRBV30 to TRBJ2-1, with 10 bases that match TRBD1. In germline, CDR1 is GTSNPN, CDR2 SVGIG (reference sequence). V was pared by 4 bases and J by 9 bases, with 12 bases of the junction left unmatched. The CDR3 is 15 amino acids. CDR3 sequence: CAWNSLRDRGGEQFF. The DNA of the CDR3 is TGTGCCTGGAACTCTCTCCGGGACAGGGGTGGTGAGCAGTTCTTC.

The J gene is TRBJ1-6, the V gene TRBV5-6, with TRBD1 identical over 10 bases. J lost 6 bases, V lost 0 bases, and 0 bases had no gene match. Germline V gives CDR1 SGHDT, CDR2 YYEEEE. The CDR3 is 15 amino acids. CDR3 in amino acids: CASSLGQGANSPLHF. The DNA of the CDR3 is TGTGCCAGCAGCTTGGGACAGGGGGCTAATTCACCCCTCCACTTT.

The chain carries TRBV12-5 and TRBJ2-5, with 7 bases that match TRBD1. Germline lookup yields CDR1 LGHNT and CDR2 FRNRAP. V shed 1 base and J 4 bases; nucleotides not matched to a gene: 18. The CDR3 sequence is 19 residues long. Here the CDR3 reads CASGLDQTSGTVKGETQYF. CDR3 DNA: TGTGCTAGTGGTTTGGACCAAACTTCCGGGACAGTTAAAGGAGAGACCCAGTACTTC.

The rearrangement links TRBV5-1 to TRBJ2-7, with a weak D call TRBD1 (6 bases). V lost 0 bases to trimming and J lost 3 bases, with 13 bases between them. CDR1 and CDR2 from the germline V gene are SGHRS and YFSETQ. The CDR3 spans 15 residues. The DNA of the CDR3 is TGCGCCAGCAGCTTGGTCCGGGACAAAGACTACGAGCAGTACTTC. It yields the protein CASSLVRDKDYEQYF.

A word on this clone: One end of the junction is discordant with germline, which a read error may explain. Other DNA sequences in the sample encode the same CDR3. The rearrangement links TRBV19 to TRBJ1-1, with a weak D call TRBD1 (6 bases). Germline V gives CDR1 LNHDA, CDR2 SQIVND (reference sequence). The CDR3 is 15 residues long. The chain's CDR3 is CASSIPQGGGTEAFF. The CDR3 DNA follows: TGCGCCAGTAGTATCCCACAGGGAGGGGGCACTGAAGCTTTCTTT.

The J gene is TRBJ2-1, the V gene TRBV28; 11 bases line up with TRBD2. The V and J ends lost 5 bases and 4 bases, in that order; junction bases with no gene match: 7. The germline V gene has CDR1 MDHEN and CDR2 SYDVKM. CDR3 length: 16 residues. The CDR3 coding sequence is TGTGCCAGCAGTACCCGTAGCGGGAGGGCGTACAATGAGCAGTTCTTC. Its protein product is CASSTRSGRAYNEQFF. Variable domain in full (rest from reference TRBV28 and TRBJ2-1): DVKVTQSSRYLVKRTGEKVFLECVQDMDHENMFWYRQDPGLGLRLIYFSYDVKMKEKGDIPEGYSVSREKKERFSLILESASTNQTSMYLCASSTRSGRAYNEQFFGPGTRLTVL.

The chain joins TRBV7-6 to TRBJ1-3; D is possibly TRBD1 (5 bases). Germline V gene lookup returns CDR1 SGHVS and CDR2 FNYEAQ. The ends were cut back, 8 bases at V and 0 bases at J, with 17 bases in the middle. The CDR3 totals 16 residues. The CDR3 here is CASHRDSYLSGNTIYF. CDR3 DNA sequence: TGTGCCAGCCACCGGGACTCATACCTCTCTGGAAACACCATATATTTT.

This chain links TRBV5-4 with TRBJ2-3, with 12 positions matching TRBD2. With 3 bases clipped from V and 1 base from J, the junction kept 3 bases outside the gene matches. Looked up from germline, CDR1 is SGHNT and CDR2 is YYREEE (reference sequence). The CDR3 runs 16 residues. As DNA, the CDR3 is TGTGCCAGCAGCTCCGGACTAGCGGGGCGCACAGATACGCAGTATTTT. Its translation is CASSSGLAGRTDTQYF.

The chain combines TRBV14 with TRBJ1-1; no firm D call. Germline CDR1 is SGHDN and CDR2 is FVKESK. Trimming took 0 bases from V and 4 from J, leaving 6 bases between them. CDR3 length equals 13 residues. Written as DNA, the CDR3 is TGTGCCAGCAGCCAAGATAAAATCACTGAAGCTTTCTTT. This gives the protein CASSQDKITEAFF.

This chain uses TRBV4-3 with TRBJ2-1; TRBD1 matches at 8 bases. CDR3 length: 15 residues. Trimming took 0 bases from V and 7 from J; bases not matched to a gene: 5. Germline V gene sequence: CDR1 LGHNA, CDR2 YSLEER. CDR3 nucleotide sequence: TGCGCCAGCAGCCAAGATCGGGACAGGTTTAATGAGCAGTTCTTC. As protein: CASSQDRDRFNEQFF.

V and J are TRBV28 and TRBJ2-6; perhaps TRBD1 as D (7 bases). The germline V gene has CDR1 MDHEN and CDR2 SYDVKM. CDR3 length: 17 residues. V was pared by 5 bases and J by 4 bases, with 18 bases between. CDR3 coding DNA: TGTGCCAGCAGTGCGGGGACAGATACTAGCGGGGCCAACGTCCTGACTTTC. It codes for CASSAGTDTSGANVLTF.

The chain has TRBV30 and TRBJ1-2; D gene uncertain. V gave up 2 bases and J gave up 8 bases, with 24 bases separating them. This CDR3 region has 16 residues. CDR1 is GTSNPN and CDR2 is SVGIG in the germline V gene (reference sequence). The CDR3 here is CAWSISRTSRDWGYTF. In nucleotides, the CDR3 is TGTGCCTGGAGTATCAGTAGGACTTCCCGAGATTGGGGCTACACCTTC.

Only a few counts were recorded for this clone. This chain uses TRBV6-5 with TRBJ2-1; 7 bases are shared with TRBD2. V gave up 6 bases and J gave up 6 bases; unmatched junction bases: 8. In germline, CDR1 is MNHEY, CDR2 SVGAGI. This CDR3 spans 14 amino acids. The CDR3 sequence is CASSPGLGTNEQFF. The CDR3 nucleotides are TGTGCCAGCAGCCCCGGACTAGGGACCAATGAGCAGTTCTTC.

This clone was counted once. The chain is built from TRBV7-6 and TRBJ2-7; D is possibly TRBD1 (7 bases). V was trimmed by 1 base and J by 3 bases, leaving 10 bases between them. Looked up from germline, CDR1 is SGHVS and CDR2 is FNYEAQ. The CDR3 runs to 14 residues. CDR3 sequence (DNA): TGTGCCAGCAGCTTAGTCCAGGGGGGCTACGAGCAGTACTTC. Its protein is CASSLVQGGYEQYF.

This sequence joins TRBV10-2 and TRBJ2-7; possible D gene TRBD2, 8 bases. The CDR3 spans 13 residues. The V end lost 10 bases, the J end lost 3 bases, and 16 bases lay between the germline ends. Germline CDR1 WSHSY, CDR2 SAAADI. CDR3 bases: TGCGCCACTGTAGCGGGACAGCGCTACGAGCAGTACTTC. Translating gives CATVAGQRYEQYF.

The chain couples TRBV19 to TRBJ1-5; tentatively, D is TRBD1 (5 bases). CDR1 and CDR2 from the germline V gene are LNHDA and SQIVND (reference sequence). This CDR3 region has 13 residues. Trimming took 4 bases from V and 5 from J, leaving 9 bases between them. The CDR3 nucleotides read TGTGCCAGTAGTACGCAGGGCGATCAGCCCCAGCATTTT. As protein: CASSTQGDQPQHF.

This clone showed up just once. This chain uses TRBV7-8 with TRBJ2-5, with 13 positions matching TRBD2. Germline V lookup: CDR1 SGHVS, CDR2 FQNEAQ. After removal of 1 base from V and 0 bases from J, the junction contained 5 bases not matched to a gene. The CDR3 spans 18 residues. The CDR3 protein is CASSLGLAGGMHQETQYF. CDR3 in DNA: TGTGCCAGCAGCTTAGGACTAGCGGGAGGCATGCACCAAGAGACCCAGTACTTC.

The chain uses TRBV25-1 and TRBJ2-3; the match to TRBD2 covers 10 bases. CDR3 length: 16 residues. The trim removed 2 bases at V and 4 bases at J, leaving 6 bases unmatched. Germline-derived CDR1 and CDR2 are MGHDK and SYGVNS. The CDR3 is CASSERLAGVSDTQYF. The CDR3 DNA reads TGTGCCAGCAGTGAACGGCTAGCGGGAGTGTCAGATACGCAGTATTTT.

The V and J genes are TRBV11-2 and TRBJ2-2; the match to TRBD1 covers 9 bases. Losses at the gene ends were 7 bases for V and 1 base for J; bases not matched to a gene: 10. Germline assignment: CDR1 SGHAT and CDR2 FQNNGV. The CDR3 runs to 17 residues. The CDR3 bases are TGTGCCAGCACCCTAACTGGGGGACAGGGGAACACCGGGGAGCTGTTTTTT. Encoded protein: CASTLTGGQGNTGELFF. Combining the CDR3 with reference TRBV11-2 and TRBJ2-2 gives the whole variable domain EAGVAQSPRYKIIEKRQSVAFWCNPISGHATLYWYQQILGQGPKLLIQFQNNGVVDDSQLPKDRFSAERLKGVDSTLKIQPAKLEDSAVYLCASTLTGGQGNTGELFFGEGSRLTVL.

The rearrangement links TRBV4-1 to TRBJ1-5; D gene uncertain. Germline CDR1 and CDR2: MGHRA and YSYEKL. V lost 1 base and J 11 bases, leaving 18 bases between the germline ends. There are 15 residues in the CDR3. The DNA of the CDR3 is TGCGCCAGCAGCCAAGTATGGACTCCACCCCGGACCCAGCATTTT. Translated, it gives CASSQVWTPPRTQHF.

This chain uses TRBV13 with TRBJ1-4; 7 nucleotides match TRBD1. V gave up 0 bases and J gave up 5 bases; unmatched junction bases: 9. CDR1 and CDR2 from the germline V gene are PRHDT and FYEKMQ (reference sequence). The CDR3 is 17 residues long. The CDR3 reads CASSLGLQTGRNEKLFF. The CDR3 nucleotides are TGTGCCAGCAGCTTAGGGTTACAGACAGGGCGAAATGAAAAACTGTTTTTT.

This clone has just one count. The chain employs TRBV28 and TRBJ1-5; no clear D gene. Trimming left V 11 bases short and J 2 bases short, with 16 bases between. The CDR3 has 14 residues. From germline, CDR1 is MDHEN and CDR2 SYDVKM. In nucleotides, the CDR3 is TGTGCCGTACCCGACTCACGGGGCAATCAGCCCCAGCATTTT. Residues: CAVPDSRGNQPQHF.

This rearrangement joins TRBV27 to TRBJ1-1; D gene uncertain. V was cut by 6 bases and J by 1 base, with 15 bases left in between. The CDR3 has 15 amino acids. Germline V gene lookup returns CDR1 MNHEY and CDR2 SMNVEV (reference sequence). The CDR3 region has the DNA TGTGCCAGCAGCCGCTATGGGAGGCCGAACACTGAAGCTTTCTTT. It yields the protein CASSRYGRPNTEAFF.

The chain employs TRBV7-9 and TRBJ2-1; 8 nucleotides line up with TRBD1. V dropped 6 bases and J dropped 6; count of bases not matched to a gene: 1. There are 12 residues in the CDR3. Germline V lookup: CDR1 SEHNR, CDR2 FQNEAQ (reference sequence). CDR3 DNA sequence: TGTGCCAGCAGTGACAGGGGCAATGAGCAGTTCTTC. It is translated as CASSDRGNEQFF.

Points on this clone: The junction does not match germline at one end; this may be a read error. The rearrangement links TRBV6-6 to TRBJ2-5; possible D gene TRBD1, 5 bases. The germline gives CDR1 MNHNY, CDR2 SVGAGI (reference sequence). The CDR3 extends over 15 amino acids. As DNA, the CDR3 is TGTGCCAGCGAGGTTAGGGGCCCCTACCAAGAGGCCCAGTACTTC. Amino acids: CASEVRGPYQEAQYF.